This TCR beta chain was sequenced for a study of cytomegalovirus exposure and HLA in healthy donors. Study-wide findings and caveats: It was reportedly the case that the classifier diagnosed cytomegalovirus status with high specificity and sensitivity. A missense DCLRE1C variant was associated with V- and J-gene trimming of TCR beta chains in a later analysis, and an independent cohort replicated the association.

There are 14 residues in the CDR3. Germline V CDR1 and CDR2: SGHRS, YFSETQ. V was pared by 4 bases and J by 7 bases, with 5 bases of the junction left unmatched. This clone was seen once. Its antigen is not identified. Use of 60 Vbeta and 13 Jbeta primers characterized the PCR. Sequenced by immunoSEQ multiplex PCR; TCRdb stores in-frame clones only, minus some. This sample carries nearly 110,000 clones, over 65% of them seen once, and the ten largest clones take around 15%. The sequencing sample was made of PBMCs. This rearrangement joins TRBV5-1 to TRBJ1-2; TRBD1 aligns across 12 bases. The clonotype was recovered from a woman aged 40 to 49 in good health and CMV-seropositive. The CDR3 DNA is TGCGCCAGCAGCGGGGGACAGGGGGCGCCTGGCTACACCTTC. It translates to CASSGGQGAPGYTF.